This is a list of T cell receptor beta chains from one sample in a study of blood T cells in healthy people across ages. TCRdb reprocessed the 5' RACE reads via MiXCR and lists one record per CDR3 protein. The repertoire consists of around 1.7 million distinct CDR3 sequences, with roughly 30% occurring once and the leading ten covering more than 6%. The sample comprised blood. Receptor source: a woman in her twenties or thirties in good health. CDR3s leave out the opening cysteine and the closing phenylalanine or tryptophan.

j_call v_call cdr3_aa
TRBJ2-5 TRBV5-1 ASRLVVLGAQETQY
TRBJ1-1 TRBV5-1 ASRMDAMNTEAF
TRBJ1-6 TRBV18 ASSSRDAQVDVH
TRBJ2-7 TRBV29-1 SVDDPSGVSYEQY
TRBJ2-5 TRBV20-1 SPRNIGEETQY
TRBJ1-2 TRBV18 ASSPWEQGALPYGYT
TRBJ2-1 TRBV19 ASSSYVRTSGRGNEQF
TRBJ2-7 TRBV7-2 ASSVTGYGSYEQY
TRBJ2-5 TRBV20-1 SAPGSSGSPETQY
TRBJ2-7 TRBV3-1 ASSQVPPGQGGDEQY
TRBJ2-1 TRBV6-2/TRBV6-3 ASSPGWRDEQF
TRBJ2-3 TRBV24-1 ATSDATGVGTDTQY
TRBJ1-5 TRBV12-3/TRBV12-4 ASSATGRDNQPQH
TRBJ2-7 TRBV29-1 SVEDRAGRRREQY
TRBJ2-1 TRBV7-9 ASTSGVSYNEQF
TRBJ2-5 TRBV10-3 ATRRLAAQETQY
TRBJ2-7 TRBV12-3/TRBV12-4 ASSPQDVSYEQY
TRBJ1-2 TRBV2 ASRGQGSSGYT
TRBJ1-2 TRBV27 ASSFSRQSLDGYT
TRBJ2-1 TRBV20-1 SAPTSGTYNEQF
TRBJ1-2 TRBV6-5 ASSYTGQSGYT
TRBJ2-3 TRBV14 ASSMTGIDTQY
TRBJ2-5 TRBV15 ATTPGQDRRTQY
TRBJ2-5 TRBV7-3 ASSFTGGPGNEQY
TRBJ2-1 TRBV20-1 SATLGGNEQF
TRBJ1-1 TRBV10-3 AISESGEGNTEAF
TRBJ2-5 TRBV18 TSSPSGNRETQY
TRBJ2-1 TRBV10-2 ASNTRDSYNEQF
TRBJ2-7 TRBV7-2 ASSSKPLTATKRSSYEQY
TRBJ1-1 TRBV27 ASSHRGRPEAF
TRBJ1-1 TRBV19 AIKHPGDTEAF
TRBJ2-7 TRBV6-6 ASSYMWDRSYEQY
TRBJ1-1 TRBV6-1 ASRQDRGRGLNTEAF
TRBJ2-3 TRBV12-3/TRBV12-4 ASSFGDRGRLGTDMQY
TRBJ2-7 TRBV20-1 SAIKSSIGTGPYEQY
TRBJ2-2 TRBV6-5 ASSLAAPAGELF
TRBJ1-2 TRBV12-3/TRBV12-4 ATAPGQRNYGYT
TRBJ1-1 TRBV20-1 SAVGQVNTEAF
TRBJ1-2 TRBV28 ASRDSESLSYT
TRBJ1-1 TRBV20-1 SARGGKTEAF
TRBJ1-1 TRBV10-3 AISASGLDTEAF
TRBJ2-1 TRBV12-3/TRBV12-4 ASSLVTNNEQF
TRBJ2-1 TRBV7-3 ASSLTGLAGGYEQF
TRBJ2-5 TRBV5-1 ASSTGLAEETQY
TRBJ2-5 TRBV6-5 ASSYTSTGYGETQY
TRBJ2-3 TRBV2 ASSPGTSGSKDTQY
TRBJ2-7 TRBV5-6 ASRWDVGQY
TRBJ2-5 TRBV20-1 SAARTSRETQY
TRBJ2-7 TRBV29-1 SARAQSSYEQY
TRBJ1-5 TRBV10-1 ASSDGHQPQH
TRBJ1-5 TRBV28 ASRRTGDSNQPQH
TRBJ2-7 TRBV29-1 SVEERVPYEQY
TRBJ2-3 TRBV7-7 ASSSGTGIGDTQY
TRBJ1-5 TRBV20-1 SAREGDQPQH
TRBJ2-1 TRBV5-1 ASGSYGGLGVNEQF
TRBJ2-5 TRBV9 ASSAPSRGETQY
. TRBV20-1 KTSGSYNEQY
TRBJ1-1 TRBV20-1 SARDWADRNTEAF
TRBJ2-3 TRBV5-1 ASGTGTGSTDAQY
TRBJ2-7 TRBV19 ASSNSWTESPQY